These 5 T cell receptor beta chains share one sample of origin, sequenced in a study of monozygotic twins with inflammatory bowel disease. TCRdb re-called the 5' RACE reads; every CDR3 protein appears as one record, without DNA. The sample data list some 450,000 distinct CDR3 sequences. The material sequenced was blood. The receptors here all came from a human donor with ulcerative colitis or Crohn's disease, or a healthy co-twin of an affected twin (not recorded which).

This chain joins TRBV28 and TRBJ2-7; TCRdb's D call of TRBD1 is untestable without DNA. This CDR3 spans 15 amino acids. Germline-derived CDR1 and CDR2 are MDHEN and SYDVKM. The CDR3 here is CASSSPAGGPYEQYF.

The chain links TRBV12-3 or TRBV12-4 to TRBJ2-6; TCRdb's assignment of TRBD1 cannot be checked, as there is no DNA. The CDR3 is 18 amino acids. CDR3 residues: CASSLLDRIPTGANVLTF.

V and J are TRBV5-6 and TRBJ1-6. Germline V gene sequence: CDR1 SGHDT, CDR2 YYEEEE. The length of the CDR3 is 12 residues. The chain's CDR3 is CASSLGSLPLHF.

This sequence joins TRBV5-1 and TRBJ2-2; no DNA is available, so the TRBD1 call from TCRdb remains unchecked. This CDR3 comprises 16 residues. Germline CDR1 reads SGHRS; CDR2 reads YFSETQ. The CDR3 region is CASSAGQGINTGELFF. Combining the CDR3 with reference TRBV5-1 and TRBJ2-2 gives the whole variable domain KAGVTQTPRYLIKTRGQQVTLSCSPISGHRSVSWYQQTPGQGLQFLFEYFSETQRNKGNFPGRFSGRQFSNSRSEMNVSTLELGDSALYLCASSAGQGINTGELFFGEGSRLTVL.

The V gene is TRBV5-1, the J gene TRBJ2-5; TCRdb's D call of TRBD1 is untestable without DNA. The CDR3 loop spans 15 amino acids. Germline CDR1 is SGHRS and CDR2 is YFSETQ. The CDR3 here is CASSPDRKYQETQYF.